This T cell receptor (beta chain) was sequenced in a study of blood T cell repertoires in COVID-19. Study-level background: Acute-phase and convalescent COVID-19 samples originated in the United States, Italy and Spain.

This clone was observed a handful of times. In the study's own analysis: Amplification with reference gene primers provided the estimates of nucleated cell counts. Sequencing used immunoSEQ multiplex PCR; TCRdb keeps in-frame clones, though not all of them. That table is the source of V, J and clone size, and D and trimming were worked out from the DNA. This sample yields under 300,000 clones, of which 85% are seen a single time; about 6.2% belongs to the top ten. The study recruited people aged 18 to 89 years across roughly 25 US areas. CDR3 length equals 14 residues. Trimming took 2 bases from V and 1 from J, leaving 8 bases between them. CDR1 is KGHSH and CDR2 is LQKENI in the germline V gene.

The gene calls are TRBV18 and TRBJ1-1; maybe TRBD1 (5 bases). The clonotype was recovered from a woman aged 45-65 years who had been exposed to COVID-19. The source material was PBMCs or T cells enriched from blood (not recorded which). The CDR3 DNA reads as TGTGCCAGCTCACCATCACAGGCGAACACTGAAGCTTTCTTT. Translated: CASSPSQANTEAFF.